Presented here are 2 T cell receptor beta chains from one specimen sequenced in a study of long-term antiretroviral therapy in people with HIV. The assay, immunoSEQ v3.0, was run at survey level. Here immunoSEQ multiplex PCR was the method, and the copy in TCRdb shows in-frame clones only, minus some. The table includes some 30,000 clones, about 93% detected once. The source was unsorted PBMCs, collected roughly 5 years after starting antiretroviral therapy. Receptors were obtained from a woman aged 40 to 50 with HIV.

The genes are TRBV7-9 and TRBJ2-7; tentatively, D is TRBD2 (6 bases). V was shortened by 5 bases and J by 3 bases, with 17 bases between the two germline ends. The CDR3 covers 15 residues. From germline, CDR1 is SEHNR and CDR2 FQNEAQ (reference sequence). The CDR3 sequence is CASSRSGDRIYEQYF. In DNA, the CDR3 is TGTGCCAGCAGCCGCTCGGGAGACCGAATCTACGAGCAGTACTTC.

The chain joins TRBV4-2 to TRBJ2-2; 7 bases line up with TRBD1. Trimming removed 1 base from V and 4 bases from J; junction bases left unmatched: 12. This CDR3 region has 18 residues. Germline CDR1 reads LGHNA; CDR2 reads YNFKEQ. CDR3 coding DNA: TGTGCCAGCAGCCAAGCATCTACAGGGGCGGGTGGCACCGGGGAGCTGTTTTTT. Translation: CASSQASTGAGGTGELFF.